This T cell receptor (beta chain) derives from a study of T cell changes during pregnancy in multiple sclerosis. Germline loops: CDR1 KGHSH, CDR2 LQKENI. The CDR3 contains 14 residues. The V segment lost 2 bases and the J segment 4 bases; nucleotides outside the gene matches: 0. Libraries were prepared by immunoSEQ multiplex PCR; TCRdb keeps only in-frame clonotypes and omits some of them. The sample has under 85,000 clones, 94% seen once. About this clone itself: The same CDR3 is also encoded by other DNA sequences in this sample.

The receptor was derived from a female donor with multiple sclerosis, enrolled in a pregnancy study. J is TRBJ1-2 and V is TRBV18, with TRBD1 matching 11 bases. The material sequenced was peripheral blood, taken in the third trimester of pregnancy. The CDR3 here is CASSPGTGGYGYTF. CDR3 DNA: TGTGCCAGCTCACCAGGGACAGGGGGCTATGGCTACACCTTC.